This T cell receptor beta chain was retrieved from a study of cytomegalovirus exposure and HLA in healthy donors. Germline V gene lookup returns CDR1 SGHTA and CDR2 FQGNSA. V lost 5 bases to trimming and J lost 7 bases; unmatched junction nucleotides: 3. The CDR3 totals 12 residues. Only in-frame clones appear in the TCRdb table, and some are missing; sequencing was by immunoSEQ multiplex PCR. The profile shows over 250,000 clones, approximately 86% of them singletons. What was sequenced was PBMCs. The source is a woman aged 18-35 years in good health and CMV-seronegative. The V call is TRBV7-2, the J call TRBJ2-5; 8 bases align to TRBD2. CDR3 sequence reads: CASSRLAGTQYF. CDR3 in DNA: TGTGCCAGCAGCCGTCTAGCGGGGACCCAGTACTTC.